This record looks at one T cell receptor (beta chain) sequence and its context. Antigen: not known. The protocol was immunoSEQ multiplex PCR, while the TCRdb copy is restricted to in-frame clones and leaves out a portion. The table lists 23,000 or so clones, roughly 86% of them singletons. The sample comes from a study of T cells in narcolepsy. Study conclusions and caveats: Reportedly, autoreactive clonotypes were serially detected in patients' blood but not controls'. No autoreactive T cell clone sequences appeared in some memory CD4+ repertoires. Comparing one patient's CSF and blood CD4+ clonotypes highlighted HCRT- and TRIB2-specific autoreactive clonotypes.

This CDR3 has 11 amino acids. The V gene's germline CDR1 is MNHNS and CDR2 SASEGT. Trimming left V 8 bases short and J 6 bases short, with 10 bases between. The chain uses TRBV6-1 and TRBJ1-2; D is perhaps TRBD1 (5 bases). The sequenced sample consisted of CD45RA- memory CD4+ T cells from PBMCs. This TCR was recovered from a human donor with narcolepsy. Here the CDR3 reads CASWGGDGYTF. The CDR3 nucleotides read TGTGCCAGCTGGGGGGGAGATGGCTACACCTTC.